One sample yielded the 16 T cell receptor beta chains listed below, sequenced in a study of T cells in Graves' hyperthyroidism and ophthalmopathy. It was RNA transcripts that yielded the amplified TCR beta CDR3 regions. The TCR CDR3 first-round RT-PCR relied on the HTBI primer set. TCRdb redid the calling of the multiplex PCR reads with MiXCR, one entry per CDR3 protein. The profile shows a few hundred thousand distinct CDR3 sequences, approximately 15% of them singletons. The material sequenced was blood. Receptors were obtained from a woman aged 18-29 years with Graves' hyperthyroidism.

The chain is built from TRBV11-2 and TRBJ2-7; D tentatively fits TRBD1 or TRBD2 (6 bases each). The germline gives CDR1 SGHAT, CDR2 FQNNGV. Trimming stripped 5 bases from V and 2 bases from J, with 16 bases between. The CDR3 length is 15 residues. The CDR3 nucleotides are TGTGCCAGCAGCGAAAGGGGGGCGAGTACCTACGAGCAGTACTTC. Protein product: CASSERGASTYEQYF.

This clonotype was seen at least ten times. V usage is TRBV7-8 and J usage is TRBJ2-1; D is unclear. Trimming took 1 base from V and 8 from J, leaving 6 bases between them. This CDR3 has 12 amino acids. Germline V CDR1 and CDR2: SGHVS, FQNEAQ. For the CDR3, the DNA is TGTGCCAGCAGCTTAGTTATTGATGAGCAGTTCTTC. Protein: CASSLVIDEQFF.

This clonotype has at least ten counts. The gene calls are TRBV11-2 and TRBJ1-1, with a tentative D call TRBD1 (6 bases). V dropped 5 bases and J dropped 4 bases, with 14 bases sitting between them. Germline-derived CDR1 and CDR2 are SGHAT and FQNNGV. The CDR3 contains 14 residues. CDR3 region: CASSPQGGPTEAFF. The DNA for the CDR3 is TGTGCCAGCAGCCCACAGGGAGGTCCCACTGAAGCTTTCTTT.

At least ten counts were recorded for this clonotype. V usage is TRBV6-1 and J usage is TRBJ1-2, with D unclear. The CDR3 extends over 14 amino acids. CDR1 and CDR2 from the germline V gene are MNHNS and SASEGT. V lost 8 bases and J 7 bases, leaving 20 bases between the germline ends. CDR3 protein: CASGASGVYGGYTF. The DNA for the CDR3 is TGTGCCAGCGGAGCTTCCGGGGTCTATGGTGGCTACACCTTC.

Many counts were recorded for this clonotype. The genes are TRBV13 and TRBJ2-7; D ambiguous. Germline V gives CDR1 PRHDT, CDR2 FYEKMQ (reference sequence). This CDR3 region has 12 residues. Between the trimmed V and J ends, which lost 2 bases and 3 bases, there was a span of 5 bases. As DNA, the CDR3 is TGTGCCAGCAGCTTAACCGGCTACGAGCAGTACGTC. Translation: CASSLTGYEQYV.

This clonotype was recorded a few times. A much larger clone lies a single base off, so this may be a read error. The J gene is TRBJ2-1, the V gene TRBV7-8; D remains unclear. With the DNA end fitting TRBJ2-7 better, the J assignment may be wrong. Per the germline V gene, CDR1 is SGHVS and CDR2 is FQNEAQ. This CDR3 is 13 amino acids long. In DNA form, the CDR3 reads TGTGCCAGCAGTTCTCGGTCGTACAATGAGCAGTACTTC. As protein: CASSSRSYNEQYF.

This clonotype was seen repeatedly, ten times or more. The V and J genes are TRBV27 and TRBJ2-1; perhaps TRBD2 as D (5 bases). Trimming removed 5 bases from V and 9 bases from J, with 11 bases in between. From germline, CDR1 is MNHEY and CDR2 SMNVEV (reference sequence). CDR3 length: 12 residues. For the CDR3, the DNA is TGTGCCAGCAGTCCTCCCGCGGGTGAGCAGTTCTTC. Its translation: CASSPPAGEQFF.

This clonotype was seen at least ten times. The chain has TRBV20-1 and TRBJ1-5; 9 bases agree with TRBD1. The V gene end was trimmed by 4 bases and the J gene end by 0 bases; junction bases not matched to a gene: 4. The CDR3 consists of 15 residues. Germline CDR1 reads DFQATT; CDR2 reads SNEGSKA (reference sequence). CDR3 protein: CSAKDRGYSNQPQHF. The CDR3 DNA sequence: TGCAGTGCTAAGGACAGGGGCTATAGCAATCAGCCCCAGCATTTT.

This clonotype has just a few counts. The rearrangement joins TRBV7-9 to TRBJ1-5; no clear D. Germline CDR1 SEHNR, CDR2 FQNEAQ (reference sequence). V was cut by 7 bases and J by 6 bases, with 19 bases left in between. The CDR3 length is 15 residues. Here the CDR3 reads CASNTDRPGPQPQHF. The CDR3 coding sequence is TGTGCCAGCAACACAGACCGACCAGGCCCTCAGCCCCAGCATTTT. Supplemented by reference TRBV7-9 and TRBJ1-5, the full variable domain reads DTGVSQNPRHKITKRGQNVTFRCDPISEHNRLYWYRQTLGQGPEFLTYFQNEAQLEKSRLLSDRFSAERPKGSFSTLEIQRTEQGDSAMYLCASNTDRPGPQPQHFGDGTRLSIL.

Comment on this clonotype: Its ends do not fully match the called genes, so a read error is possible. This chain connects TRBV9 to TRBJ2-1; 9 bases are a match to TRBD1. In germline, CDR1 is SGDLS, CDR2 YYNGEE. This CDR3 region has 15 residues. The DNA for the CDR3 is TGTGCCAGCAGCGTGGAGGGACAGGGAGTTAATGGGCAGTTCTTC. This sequence encodes CASSVEGQGVNGQFF.

The chain employs TRBV6-1 and TRBJ2-6; 15 bases match TRBD2. V shed 8 bases, J shed 0 bases, and the junction held 11 bases outside the gene matches. CDR1 and CDR2 (germline): MNHNS, SASEGT. The CDR3 has 20 amino acids. CDR3: CASRGTGLAGGSSGANVLTF. CDR3 in DNA: TGTGCCAGCCGGGGAACCGGACTAGCGGGAGGGAGCTCTGGGGCCAACGTCCTGACTTTC.

This clonotype has a count of ten or more. The rearrangement links TRBV7-9 to TRBJ2-7, with 15 positions matching TRBD2. CDR3 size: 18 residues. V dropped 3 bases and J dropped 4; count of bases not matched to a gene: 10. Germline V CDR1 and CDR2: SEHNR, FQNEAQ (reference sequence). The CDR3 loop is CASSFPIPGLAGGYEQYF. CDR3 coding DNA: TGTGCCAGCAGCTTCCCCATACCGGGACTAGCGGGAGGTTACGAGCAGTACTTC.

This clonotype has only a few counts. The CDR3 loop is CASSQGLAYEQYV. The CDR3 bases are TGCGCCAGCAGCCAAGGACTAGCCTACGAGCAGTACGTC. The chain couples TRBV4-1 to TRBJ2-7, with D perhaps TRBD2 (6 bases). Between the trimmed V and J ends, which lost 1 base and 2 bases, there was a span of 6 bases. The CDR3 spans 13 residues. Germline V gives CDR1 MGHRA, CDR2 YSYEKL.

The chain links TRBV3-1 to TRBJ1-1; no clear D. The CDR3 length is 14 residues. Trimming shortened V by 1 base and J by 1 base, and 7 bases separated the two germline ends. From germline, CDR1 is LGHDT and CDR2 YNNKEL (reference sequence). The CDR3 nucleotides are TGTGCCAGCAGCCAAGGTAGGAGGAACACTGAAGCTTTCTTT. This translates into CASSQGRRNTEAFF.

The chain's CDR3 is CASSQVRADYGYTF. The CDR3 DNA reads TGTGCCAGCAGCCAGGTTAGGGCAGACTATGGCTACACCTTC. The V call is TRBV3-1, the J call TRBJ1-2; D call uncertain. The CDR3 contains 14 residues. Looked up from germline, CDR1 is LGHDT and CDR2 is YNNKEL (reference sequence). V shed 3 bases and J shed 3 bases, with 11 bases lying between them. Drawing the rest from reference TRBV3-1 and TRBJ1-2, the complete variable domain is DTAVSQTPKYLVTQMGNDKSIKCEQNLGHDTMYWYKQDSKKFLKIMFSYNNKELIINETVPNRFSPKSPDKAHLNLHINSLELGDSAVYFCASSQVRADYGYTFGSGTRLTVV.

J is TRBJ1-1 and V is TRBV6-1; the match to TRBD1 covers 7 bases. From germline, CDR1 is MNHNS and CDR2 SASEGT. V lost 5 bases, J lost 11 bases, and 8 bases stayed unmatched. The CDR3 has 12 amino acids. The CDR3 DNA reads as TGTGCCAGCAGTTCGGACAGGTATCAGGCTTTCTTT. It translates to CASSSDRYQAFF.